This TCR beta chain was profiled in a study of T cells after yellow fever vaccination. Points from the study as a whole: Among all clonotypes, a small share was observed in both CD4 and CD8 compartments.

Synthesis of TCR cDNA relied on 5'RACE template switching, which attached a universal primer site and UMIs. TCRdb used MiXCR to reprocess the 5' RACE reads, holding one entry per CDR3 protein. Among around 400,000 distinct CDR3 sequences listed, 9.5% to 13% were seen once. As for this clonotype: Its antigen is unknown.

V lost 2 bases to trimming and J lost 10 bases; unmatched junction nucleotides: 10. Germline CDR1 reads DFQATT; CDR2 reads SNEGSKA (reference sequence). There are 16 residues in the CDR3. This specimen was PBMCs, taken on the day of the first yellow fever vaccination. V usage is TRBV20-1 and J usage is TRBJ2-1, with 14 bases identical to TRBD2. The source is a young man who received the YFV17D yellow fever vaccine. CDR3: CSARPIGLAGGGEQFF. In nucleotides, the CDR3 is TGCAGTGCTAGACCGATAGGACTAGCGGGGGGCGGAGAGCAGTTCTTC.